This T cell receptor beta chain was observed in a study of T cell changes during pregnancy in multiple sclerosis. The germline CDR1 and CDR2 sequences are MNHNS and SASEGT. The CDR3 totals 14 residues. Unmatched junction bases numbered 4, after V lost 8 bases and J lost 4 bases. TCRdb keeps only in-frame clones here, not all; method: immunoSEQ multiplex PCR. The table shows fewer than 25,000 clones, with more than 90% occurring only once. The material sequenced was CD8+ T cells from peripheral blood mononuclear cells, taken in the third trimester of pregnancy. The origin of this receptor is a female donor in good health, enrolled as a control in a pregnancy study. The chain recombines TRBV6-1 with TRBJ1-3; TRBD1 agrees at 11 bases. CDR3 coding DNA: TGTGCCAGCGGACAGGGGGCGGCGGGAAACACCATATATTTT. Translating it yields CASGQGAAGNTIYF.